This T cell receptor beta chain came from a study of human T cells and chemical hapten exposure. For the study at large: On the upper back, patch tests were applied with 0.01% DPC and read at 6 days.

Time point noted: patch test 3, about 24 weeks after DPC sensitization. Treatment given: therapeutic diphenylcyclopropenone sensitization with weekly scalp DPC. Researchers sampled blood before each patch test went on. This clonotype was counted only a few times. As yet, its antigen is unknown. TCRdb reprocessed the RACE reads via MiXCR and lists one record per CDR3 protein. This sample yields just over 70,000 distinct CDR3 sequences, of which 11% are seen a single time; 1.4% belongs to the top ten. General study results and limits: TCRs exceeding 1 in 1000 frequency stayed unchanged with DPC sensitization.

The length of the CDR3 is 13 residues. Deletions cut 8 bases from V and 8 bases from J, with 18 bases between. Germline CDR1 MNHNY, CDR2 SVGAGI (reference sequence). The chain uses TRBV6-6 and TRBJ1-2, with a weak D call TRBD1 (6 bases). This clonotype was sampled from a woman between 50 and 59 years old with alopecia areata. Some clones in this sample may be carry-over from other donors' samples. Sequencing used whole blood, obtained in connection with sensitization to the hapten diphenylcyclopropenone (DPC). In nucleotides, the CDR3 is TGTGCCAGCTATTCTAACAGGGTTGGAGGCTACACCTTC. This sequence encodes CASYSNRVGGYTF.